Sequencing of this T cell receptor beta chain was carried out in a study of regulatory T cells in long-lasting Graves disease. Across the study: Persistent cases took antithyroid drugs over 5 years and stayed TSH receptor antibody positive.

Construction of TCR beta libraries relied on iRepertoire HTBI primers and on Arm-PCR targeting CDR3 regions. Original handling: Identified segments across samples numbered fewer than 80 TRBV and about 13 TRBJ. TCRdb fed the multiplex PCR reads into MiXCR, producing one record per CDR3 protein. The V and J calls shown here were made by TCRdb, not taken from the authors' results. The data show hundreds of thousands of distinct CDR3 sequences, roughly 23% seen once. Ten or more counts support this clonotype. Its matching antigen is unknown. General study findings and limits: Lower TCR diversity characterized persistent Graves' patients relative to newly diagnosed patients.

Time point described: persistent/refractory GD, antithyroid drugs over 5 years with positive TRAb. With RNA extracted from PBMCs as input, the TCR library was made. The sequencing used peripheral blood mononuclear cells (PBMCs), collected when the disease was refractory, from a patient treated with antithyroid drugs. This TCR was sampled from a female donor with Graves disease.

CDR3 sequence: CASSVESAQETQYF. The CDR3 region has the DNA TGTGCCAGCAGCGTAGAGAGTGCACAAGAGACCCAGTACTTC. V usage is TRBV9 and J usage is TRBJ2-5; D is undetermined. The length of the CDR3 is 14 residues. Germline CDR1 is SGDLS and CDR2 is YYNGEE. Trimming pared 0 bases from V and 2 bases from J, leaving 8 bases between.